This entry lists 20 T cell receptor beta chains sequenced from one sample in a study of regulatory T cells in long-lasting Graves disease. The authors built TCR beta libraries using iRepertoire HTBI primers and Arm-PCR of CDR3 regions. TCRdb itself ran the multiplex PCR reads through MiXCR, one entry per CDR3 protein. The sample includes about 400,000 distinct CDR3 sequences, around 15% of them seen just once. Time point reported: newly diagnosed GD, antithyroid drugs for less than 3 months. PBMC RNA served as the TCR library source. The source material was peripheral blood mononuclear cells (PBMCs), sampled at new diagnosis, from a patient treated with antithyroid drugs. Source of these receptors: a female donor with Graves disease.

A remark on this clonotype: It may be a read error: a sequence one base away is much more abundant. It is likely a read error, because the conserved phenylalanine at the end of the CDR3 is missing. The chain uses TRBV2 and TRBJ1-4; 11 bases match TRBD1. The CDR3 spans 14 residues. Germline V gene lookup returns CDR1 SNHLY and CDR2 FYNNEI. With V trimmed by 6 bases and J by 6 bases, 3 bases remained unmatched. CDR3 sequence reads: CASRPGQGDEKLFL. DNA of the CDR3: TGTGCCAGCAGGCCGGGACAGGGGGATGAAAAACTGTTTCTT.

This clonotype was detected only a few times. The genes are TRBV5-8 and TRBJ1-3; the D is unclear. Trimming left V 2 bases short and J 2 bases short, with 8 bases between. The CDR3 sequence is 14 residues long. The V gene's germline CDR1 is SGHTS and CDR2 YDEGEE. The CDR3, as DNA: TGTGCCAGCAGCTTTCACGGGGCTGGAAACACCATATATTTT. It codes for CASSFHGAGNTIYF.

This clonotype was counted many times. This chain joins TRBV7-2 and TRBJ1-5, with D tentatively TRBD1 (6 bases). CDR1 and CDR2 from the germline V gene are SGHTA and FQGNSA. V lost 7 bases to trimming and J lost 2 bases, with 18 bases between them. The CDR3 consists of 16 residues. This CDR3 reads CASNSFGGAGNQPQHF. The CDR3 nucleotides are TGTGCCAGCAATTCTTTCGGGGGGGCGGGCAATCAGCCCCAGCATTTT. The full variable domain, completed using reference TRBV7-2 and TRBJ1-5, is GAGVSQSPSNKVTEKGKDVELRCDPISGHTALYWYRQSLGQGLEFLIYFQGNSAPDKSGLPSDRFSAERTGGSVSTLTIQRTQQEDSAVYLCASNSFGGAGNQPQHFGDGTRLSIL.

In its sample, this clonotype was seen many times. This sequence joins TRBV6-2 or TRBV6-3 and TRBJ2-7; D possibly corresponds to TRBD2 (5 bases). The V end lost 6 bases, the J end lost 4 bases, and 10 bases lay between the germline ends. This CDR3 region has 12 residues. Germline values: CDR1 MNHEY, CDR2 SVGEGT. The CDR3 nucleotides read TGTGCCAGCAGCCCCCGGGGTTACGAGCAGTACTTC. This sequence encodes CASSPRGYEQYF.

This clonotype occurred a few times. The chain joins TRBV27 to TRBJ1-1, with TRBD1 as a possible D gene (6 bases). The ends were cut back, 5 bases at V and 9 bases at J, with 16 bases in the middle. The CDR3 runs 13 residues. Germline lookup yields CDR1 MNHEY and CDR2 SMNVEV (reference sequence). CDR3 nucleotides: TGTGCCAGCAGTCGAGACCTGACAGGACAAGCTTTCTTT. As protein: CASSRDLTGQAFF.

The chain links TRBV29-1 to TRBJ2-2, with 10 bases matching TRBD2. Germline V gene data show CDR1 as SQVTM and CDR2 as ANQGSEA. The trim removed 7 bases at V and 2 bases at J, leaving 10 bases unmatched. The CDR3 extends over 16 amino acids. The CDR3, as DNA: TGCAGCGCCTCGATTAGCGGGGGGATCAACACCGGGGAGCTGTTTTTT. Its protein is CSASISGGINTGELFF.

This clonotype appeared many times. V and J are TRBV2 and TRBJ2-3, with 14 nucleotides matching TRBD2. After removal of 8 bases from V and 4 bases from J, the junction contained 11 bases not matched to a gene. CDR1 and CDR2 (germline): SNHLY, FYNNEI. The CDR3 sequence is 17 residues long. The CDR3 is CASSRTSGGPESDTQYF. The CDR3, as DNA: TGTGCCAGCTCTAGGACTAGCGGGGGGCCTGAATCAGATACGCAGTATTTT.

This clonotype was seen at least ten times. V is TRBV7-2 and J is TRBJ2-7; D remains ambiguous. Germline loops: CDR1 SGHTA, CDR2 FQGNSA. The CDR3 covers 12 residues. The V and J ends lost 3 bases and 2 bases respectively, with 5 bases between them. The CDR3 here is CASSFLTYEQYF. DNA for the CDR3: TGTGCCAGCAGCTTTTTAACCTACGAGCAGTACTTC. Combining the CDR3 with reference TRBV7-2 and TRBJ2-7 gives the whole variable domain GAGVSQSPSNKVTEKGKDVELRCDPISGHTALYWYRQSLGQGLEFLIYFQGNSAPDKSGLPSDRFSAERTGGSVSTLTIQRTQQEDSAVYLCASSFLTYEQYFGPGTRLTVT.

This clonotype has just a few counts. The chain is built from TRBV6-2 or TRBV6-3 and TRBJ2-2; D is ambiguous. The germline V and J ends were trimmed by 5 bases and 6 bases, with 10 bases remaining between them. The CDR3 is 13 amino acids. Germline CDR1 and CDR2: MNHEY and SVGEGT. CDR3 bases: TGTGCCAGCAGTCCCCACCGAGCCGGGGAGCTGTTTTTT. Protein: CASSPHRAGELFF.

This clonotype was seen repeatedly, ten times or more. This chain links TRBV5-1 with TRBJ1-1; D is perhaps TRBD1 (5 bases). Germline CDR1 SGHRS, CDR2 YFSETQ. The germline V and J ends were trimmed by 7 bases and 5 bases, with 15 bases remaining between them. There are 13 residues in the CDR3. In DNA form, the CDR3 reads TGCGCCAGCTCGCATGGGGGAGAGACTGAAGCTTTCTTT. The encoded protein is CASSHGGETEAFF.

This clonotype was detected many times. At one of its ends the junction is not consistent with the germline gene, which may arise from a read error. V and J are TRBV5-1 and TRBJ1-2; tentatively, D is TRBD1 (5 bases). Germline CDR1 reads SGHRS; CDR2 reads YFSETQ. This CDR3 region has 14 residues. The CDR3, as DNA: TGTGCCAGCAGTCCCGACAGCCTTAACTATGGCTACACCTTC. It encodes CASSPDSLNYGYTF.

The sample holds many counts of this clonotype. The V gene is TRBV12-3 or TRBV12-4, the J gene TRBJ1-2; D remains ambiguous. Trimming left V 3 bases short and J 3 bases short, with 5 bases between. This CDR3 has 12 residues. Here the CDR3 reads CASSLVDYGYTF. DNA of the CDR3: TGTGCCAGCAGTTTGGTAGACTATGGCTACACCTTC.

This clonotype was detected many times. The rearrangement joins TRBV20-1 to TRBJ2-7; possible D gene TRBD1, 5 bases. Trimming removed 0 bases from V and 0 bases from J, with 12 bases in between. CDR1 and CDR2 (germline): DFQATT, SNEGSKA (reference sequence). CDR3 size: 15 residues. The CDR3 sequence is CSARDQGRSSYEQYF. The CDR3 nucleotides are TGCAGTGCTAGAGATCAGGGCAGGAGCTCCTACGAGCAGTACTTC.

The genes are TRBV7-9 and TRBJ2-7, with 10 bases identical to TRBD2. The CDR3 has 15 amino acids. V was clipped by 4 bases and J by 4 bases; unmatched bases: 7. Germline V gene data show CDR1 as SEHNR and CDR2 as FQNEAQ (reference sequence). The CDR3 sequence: CASSSLAGEQYEQYF. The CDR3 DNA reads TGTGCCAGCAGCTCGCTAGCGGGAGAACAGTACGAGCAGTACTTC.

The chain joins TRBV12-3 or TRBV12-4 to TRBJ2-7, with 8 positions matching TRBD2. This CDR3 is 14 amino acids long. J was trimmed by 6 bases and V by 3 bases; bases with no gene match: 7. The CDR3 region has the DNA TGTGCCAGCAGTTTCGAGCGGGAGTCTGCCGAGCAGTACTTC. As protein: CASSFERESAEQYF.

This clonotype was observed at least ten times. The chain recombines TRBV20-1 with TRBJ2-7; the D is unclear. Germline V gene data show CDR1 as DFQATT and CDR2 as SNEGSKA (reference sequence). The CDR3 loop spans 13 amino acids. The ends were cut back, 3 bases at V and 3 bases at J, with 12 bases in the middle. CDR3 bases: TGCAGTGCTAGTGTTTTCTCTTTCTACGAGCAGTACTTC. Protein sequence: CSASVFSFYEQYF.

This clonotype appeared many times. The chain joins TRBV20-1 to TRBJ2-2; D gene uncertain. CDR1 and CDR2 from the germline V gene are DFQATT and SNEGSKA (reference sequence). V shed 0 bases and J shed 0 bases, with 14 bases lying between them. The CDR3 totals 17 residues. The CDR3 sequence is CSARDLLVGSNTGELFF. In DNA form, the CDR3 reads TGCAGTGCTAGAGATCTGCTGGTGGGGTCGAACACCGGGGAGCTGTTTTTT.

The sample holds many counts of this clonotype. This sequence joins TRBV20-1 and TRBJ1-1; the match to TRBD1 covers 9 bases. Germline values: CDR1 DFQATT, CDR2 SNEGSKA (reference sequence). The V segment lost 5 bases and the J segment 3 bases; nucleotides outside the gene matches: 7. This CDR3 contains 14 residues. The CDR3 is CSAQVGTGHTEAFF. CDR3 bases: TGCAGTGCTCAGGTAGGGACAGGGCACACTGAAGCTTTCTTT.

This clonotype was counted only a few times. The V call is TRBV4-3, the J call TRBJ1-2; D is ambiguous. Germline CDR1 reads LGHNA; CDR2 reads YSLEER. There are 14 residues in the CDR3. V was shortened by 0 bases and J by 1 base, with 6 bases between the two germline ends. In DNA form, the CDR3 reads TGCGCCAGCAGCCAAGATTGGGGTAACTATGGCTACACCTTC. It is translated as CASSQDWGNYGYTF.

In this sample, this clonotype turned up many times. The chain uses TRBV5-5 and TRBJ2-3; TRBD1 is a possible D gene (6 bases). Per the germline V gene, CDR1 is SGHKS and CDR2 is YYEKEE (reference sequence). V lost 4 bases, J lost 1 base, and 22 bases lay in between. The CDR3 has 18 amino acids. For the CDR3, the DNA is TGTGCCAGCAGCCCCCCCCTGACAGGCCGCCTTGGCACAGATACGCAGTATTTT. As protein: CASSPPLTGRLGTDTQYF.